This T cell receptor beta chain emerged from a study of regulatory T cells in long-lasting Graves disease. Arm-PCR of CDR3 regions with iRepertoire HTBI primers generated TCR beta libraries. TCRdb re-called the multiplex PCR reads through MiXCR, storing one row per CDR3 protein. The sample shows 530,000 or so distinct CDR3 sequences, 15% to 20% of them seen only once. Time point meaning: newly diagnosed GD, antithyroid drugs for less than 3 months. There was RNA extracted from PBMCs, and the TCR library was made from it. Germline V gives CDR1 SNHLY, CDR2 FYNNEI. V shed 6 bases and J shed 9 bases, with 14 bases lying between them. The CDR3 totals 12 residues. This clonotype has at least ten counts. The sample was also linked to a second study, of T cells in Graves' hyperthyroidism and ophthalmopathy.

Sequenced here: peripheral blood mononuclear cells (PBMCs), sampled at new diagnosis, from a patient treated with antithyroid drugs. The chain joins TRBV2 to TRBJ1-1; D remains unclear. This TCR was sampled from a man younger than 30 with Graves disease. The CDR3 region has the DNA TGTGCCAGCAGGTCTCAAAAAGCGAAAGCTTTCTTT. Its translation: CASRSQKAKAFF. Drawing the rest from reference TRBV2 and TRBJ1-1, the complete variable domain is EPEVTQTPSHQVTQMGQEVILRCVPISNHLYFYWYRQILGQKVEFLVSFYNNEISEKSEIFDDQFSVERPDGSNFTLKIRSTKLEDSAMYFCASRSQKAKAFFGQGTRLTVV.